This T cell receptor beta chain was observed in a study of cytomegalovirus exposure and HLA in healthy donors. The CDR3 contains 15 residues. Germline-derived CDR1 and CDR2 are SGHTS and YDEGEE. Trimming took 4 bases from V and 4 from J, leaving 15 bases between them. Whole-study results and caveats: Reports described diagnosis of cytomegalovirus status by the classifier as highly specific and sensitive.

Both 60 Vbeta primers and 13 Jbeta primers went into the PCR. Repertoires were generated with immunoSEQ multiplex PCR, while TCRdb's copy carries only in-frame clones and drops some. This sample has approximately 160,000 clones, with around 75% found just once. Each donor was nominally healthy when sampled (though unrecorded immune exposures were likely). Only one count was recorded for this clone. Antigen unknown. The TCR was taken from a woman in her forties or fifties in good health and CMV-seropositive. The rearrangement uses TRBV5-8 and TRBJ1-3; maybe TRBD1 (6 bases). The material sequenced was PBMCs. The CDR3 sequence is CASSRGQLIGNTIYF. CDR3 DNA: TGTGCCAGCAGCCGGGGACAACTAATAGGAAACACCATATATTTT.